These T cell receptor beta chains were read from a single sample in a study of blood T cell repertoires in COVID-19. The data were produced by immunoSEQ multiplex PCR, yet TCRdb's version contains in-frame clones alone and is incomplete. The table has hundreds of thousands of clones, about four fifths seen once. The sample taken for sequencing was PBMCs or T cells enriched from blood (not recorded which). The receptors were sampled from a woman between 50 and 59 years old who had been exposed to COVID-19. Both conserved end residues are part of each CDR3. Each record gives: D gene, V gene, clone size, J gene, CDR3 protein, CDR3 DNA. A D gene is named only where the DNA matches it firmly. Size is omitted from some rows. Given values are once, few, many or a class for expanded clones.

d_gene: NA; v_gene: TRBV7-8; abundance: NA; j_gene: TRBJ1-2; CDR3aa: CASSPHRTEYGYTF; CDR3nt: TGTGCCAGCAGCCCTCACAGGACAGAGTATGGCTACACCTTC
d_gene: TRBD2; v_gene: TRBV4-2; abundance: NA; j_gene: TRBJ2-1; CDR3aa: CASSQEAGGLREQFF; CDR3nt: TGTGCCAGCAGCCAAGAAGCGGGGGGGCTCCGGGAGCAGTTCTTC
d_gene: NA; v_gene: TRBV10-3; abundance: once; j_gene: TRBJ1-5; CDR3aa: CATGRGNSNQPQHF; CDR3nt: TGTGCCACCGGACGGGGGAATAGCAATCAGCCCCAGCATTTT
d_gene: NA; v_gene: TRBV5-1; abundance: NA; j_gene: TRBJ1-1; CDR3aa: CASSLSGGARTEAFF; CDR3nt: TGCGCCAGCAGCTTATCTGGGGGGGCGAGAACTGAAGCTTTCTTT
d_gene: TRBD1; v_gene: TRBV27; abundance: NA; j_gene: TRBJ2-1; CDR3aa: CASSPRTGGGEQFF; CDR3nt: TGTGCCAGCAGTCCCCGGACAGGGGGCGGTGAGCAGTTCTTC
d_gene: NA; v_gene: TRBV6-1; abundance: NA; j_gene: TRBJ1-2; CDR3aa: CASSEQIGADYGYTF; CDR3nt: TGTGCCAGCAGTGAACAAATTGGGGCCGACTATGGCTACACCTTC
d_gene: TRBD1; v_gene: TRBV19; abundance: NA; j_gene: TRBJ1-1; CDR3aa: CASRGQGNTEAFF; CDR3nt: TGTGCCAGTAGGGGACAGGGTAACACTGAAGCTTTCTTT
d_gene: TRBD2; v_gene: TRBV29-1; abundance: NA; j_gene: TRBJ2-7; CDR3aa: CSVRTSGGPRLYEQYF; CDR3nt: TGCAGCGTCCGTACTAGCGGGGGGCCTCGTCTATACGAGCAGTACTTC
d_gene: TRBD1; v_gene: TRBV9; abundance: NA; j_gene: TRBJ1-3; CDR3aa: CASSGRQGSDTIYF; CDR3nt: TGTGCCAGCAGCGGGCGACAGGGATCAGACACCATATATTTT
d_gene: TRBD1; v_gene: TRBV6-5; abundance: once; j_gene: TRBJ2-2; CDR3aa: CASKGQLANTGELFF; CDR3nt: TGTGCCAGCAAGGGACAGCTCGCGAACACCGGGGAGCTGTTTTTT
d_gene: NA; v_gene: TRBV28; abundance: NA; j_gene: TRBJ1-3; CDR3aa: CASGQGGFSGNTIYF; CDR3nt: TGTGCCAGCGGGCAGGGAGGTTTCTCTGGAAACACCATATATTTT
d_gene: NA; v_gene: TRBV6-2/TRBV6-3; abundance: NA; j_gene: TRBJ2-5; CDR3aa: CASSITAGQETQYF; CDR3nt: TGTGCCAGCAGCATCACGGCGGGGCAAGAGACCCAGTACTTC
d_gene: NA; v_gene: TRBV6-5; abundance: NA; j_gene: TRBJ1-2; CDR3aa: CASRGLGDSGYGYTF; CDR3nt: TGTGCCAGCAGAGGACTTGGAGACTCAGGTTATGGCTACACCTTC
d_gene: TRBD2; v_gene: TRBV7-9; abundance: NA; j_gene: TRBJ2-5; CDR3aa: CASSLGRGEETQYF; CDR3nt: TGTGCCAGCAGCTTGGGGCGGGGGGAAGAGACCCAGTACTTC
d_gene: TRBD2; v_gene: TRBV7-9; abundance: once; j_gene: TRBJ2-7; CDR3aa: CASSLAGGNEQYF; CDR3nt: TGTGCCAGCAGCTTAGCGGGGGGGAACGAGCAGTACTTC
d_gene: TRBD2; v_gene: TRBV7-2; abundance: NA; j_gene: TRBJ2-7; CDR3aa: CASSLGGGFSSYEQYF; CDR3nt: TGTGCCAGCAGCTTAGGGGGGGGTTTTAGCTCCTACGAGCAGTACTTC
d_gene: NA; v_gene: TRBV6-1; abundance: NA; j_gene: TRBJ1-1; CDR3aa: CASSEWRSATEAFF; CDR3nt: TGTGCCAGCAGTGAATGGCGGTCGGCCACTGAAGCTTTCTTT
d_gene: TRBD1; v_gene: TRBV9; abundance: once; j_gene: TRBJ2-1; CDR3aa: CASSPHTGVTYNEQFF; CDR3nt: TGTGCCAGCAGCCCCCACACAGGGGTCACCTACAATGAGCAGTTCTTC
d_gene: NA; v_gene: TRBV3-1/TRBV3-2; abundance: NA; j_gene: TRBJ1-2; CDR3aa: CASSQEAPKGKGYTF; CDR3nt: TGTGCCAGCAGTCAAGAGGCTCCGAAGGGGAAAGGCTACACCTTC
d_gene: NA; v_gene: TRBV4-3; abundance: NA; j_gene: TRBJ1-5; CDR3aa: CASTRNPGDQPQHF; CDR3nt: TGCGCCAGCACCAGAAACCCGGGGGATCAGCCCCAGCATTTT
d_gene: TRBD1; v_gene: TRBV27; abundance: few; j_gene: TRBJ1-2; CDR3aa: CASSPQGNYGYTF; CDR3nt: TGTGCCAGCAGCCCACAGGGGAACTATGGCTACACCTTC
d_gene: TRBD1; v_gene: TRBV28; abundance: NA; j_gene: TRBJ1-5; CDR3aa: CASSPTGRNQPQHF; CDR3nt: TGTGCCAGCAGTCCGACAGGGCGGAATCAGCCCCAGCATTTT
d_gene: NA; v_gene: TRBV25-1; abundance: NA; j_gene: TRBJ2-3; CDR3aa: CASRRDNGDTQYF; CDR3nt: TGTGCCAGCAGAAGGGACAATGGTGATACGCAGTATTTT
d_gene: NA; v_gene: TRBV10-3; abundance: NA; j_gene: TRBJ2-7; CDR3aa: CAISDPNNRIDEQYF; CDR3nt: TGTGCCATCAGTGACCCTAATAACAGGATCGACGAGCAGTACTTC
d_gene: NA; v_gene: TRBV12-3/TRBV12-4; abundance: NA; j_gene: TRBJ2-7; CDR3aa: CASSFRDSYEQYF; CDR3nt: TGTGCCAGCAGTTTCCGGGACTCCTACGAGCAGTACTTC
d_gene: TRBD2; v_gene: TRBV12-5; abundance: NA; j_gene: TRBJ2-2; CDR3aa: CASGLVLGGIGTGELFF; CDR3nt: TGTGCTAGTGGTTTAGTTCTGGGGGGGATTGGCACCGGGGAGCTGTTTTTT
d_gene: NA; v_gene: TRBV5-6; abundance: NA; j_gene: TRBJ1-3; CDR3aa: CASSRRLASSGNTIYF; CDR3nt: TGTGCCAGCAGCCGTAGACTGGCATCCTCTGGAAACACCATATATTTT
d_gene: NA; v_gene: TRBV6-2/TRBV6-3; abundance: NA; j_gene: TRBJ2-5; CDR3aa: CASSKERGLGAYQETQYF; CDR3nt: TGTGCCAGCAGCAAGGAACGAGGATTAGGGGCGTACCAAGAGACCCAGTACTTC
d_gene: NA; v_gene: TRBV28; abundance: few; j_gene: TRBJ1-1; CDR3aa: CASSLLTGLNTEAFF; CDR3nt: TGTGCCAGCAGTTTATTGACAGGTTTGAACACTGAAGCTTTCTTT
d_gene: TRBD1; v_gene: TRBV20-1; abundance: NA; j_gene: TRBJ1-1; CDR3aa: CSASRTGGLSTEAFF; CDR3nt: TGCAGTGCTAGTAGGACAGGGGGTTTGTCAACTGAAGCTTTCTTT
d_gene: TRBD1; v_gene: TRBV19; abundance: NA; j_gene: TRBJ1-3; CDR3aa: CASSLTTGQGAGNTIYF; CDR3nt: TGTGCCAGTAGTCTCACAACGGGACAGGGGGCTGGAAACACCATATATTTT
d_gene: TRBD1; v_gene: TRBV14; abundance: NA; j_gene: TRBJ1-3; CDR3aa: CASSQGVSSGNTIYF; CDR3nt: TGTGCCAGCAGTCAGGGGGTTTCCTCTGGAAACACCATATATTTT
d_gene: NA; v_gene: TRBV5-1; abundance: NA; j_gene: TRBJ2-2; CDR3aa: CASSLPWGGPNTGELFF; CDR3nt: TGCGCCAGCAGCTTGCCCTGGGGGGGGCCGAACACCGGGGAGCTGTTTTTT
d_gene: NA; v_gene: TRBV6-5; abundance: NA; j_gene: TRBJ1-1; CDR3aa: CASSTGPNTEAFF; CDR3nt: TGTGCCAGCAGTACAGGGCCGAACACTGAAGCTTTCTTT
d_gene: TRBD1; v_gene: TRBV7-2; abundance: NA; j_gene: TRBJ2-1; CDR3aa: CASSLKQGEREQFF; CDR3nt: TGTGCCAGCAGCTTAAAACAGGGGGAACGTGAGCAGTTCTTC
d_gene: NA; v_gene: TRBV29-1; abundance: once; j_gene: TRBJ2-5; CDR3aa: CSVGAGGSQETQYF; CDR3nt: TGCAGCGTTGGGGCAGGGGGGTCCCAAGAGACCCAGTACTTC
d_gene: NA; v_gene: TRBV7-2; abundance: NA; j_gene: TRBJ1-1; CDR3aa: CASRPGRNTEAFF; CDR3nt: TGTGCCAGCAGACCAGGGCGGAACACTGAAGCTTTCTTT
d_gene: NA; v_gene: TRBV30; abundance: NA; j_gene: TRBJ1-3; CDR3aa: CAWSVGTFSGNTIYF; CDR3nt: TGTGCCTGGAGTGTCGGGACATTCTCTGGAAACACCATATATTTT
d_gene: TRBD1; v_gene: TRBV12-3/TRBV12-4; abundance: few; j_gene: TRBJ1-1; CDR3aa: CASSLGQLEAFF; CDR3nt: TGTGCCAGCAGTTTGGGACAGTTAGAAGCTTTCTTT
d_gene: NA; v_gene: TRBV2; abundance: NA; j_gene: TRBJ1-1; CDR3aa: CATRTAMNTEAFF; CDR3nt: TGTGCCACCAGGACAGCAATGAACACTGAAGCTTTCTTT
d_gene: NA; v_gene: TRBV10-3; abundance: NA; j_gene: TRBJ1-1; CDR3aa: CAITRGPLFTEAFF; CDR3nt: TGTGCCATCACCAGGGGTCCCCTCTTCACTGAAGCTTTCTTT
d_gene: NA; v_gene: TRBV4-2; abundance: NA; j_gene: TRBJ1-1; CDR3aa: CASSQAEGGGTEAFF; CDR3nt: TGTGCCAGCAGCCAAGCCGAGGGCGGGGGCACTGAAGCTTTCTTT
d_gene: NA; v_gene: TRBV5-8; abundance: NA; j_gene: TRBJ1-1; CDR3aa: CASSRPLGPTEAFF; CDR3nt: TGTGCCAGCAGCCGTCCCCTAGGCCCCACTGAAGCTTTCTTT
d_gene: NA; v_gene: TRBV19; abundance: NA; j_gene: TRBJ2-1; CDR3aa: CASSSSPYNEQFF; CDR3nt: TGTGCCAGTAGTTCCTCCCCCTACAATGAGCAGTTCTTC
d_gene: NA; v_gene: TRBV5-6; abundance: NA; j_gene: TRBJ2-7; CDR3aa: CASSSDILYEQYF; CDR3nt: TGTGCCAGCAGCTCGGACATACTTTACGAGCAGTACTTC
d_gene: NA; v_gene: TRBV18; abundance: NA; j_gene: TRBJ1-2; CDR3aa: CASSPDFLYGYTF; CDR3nt: TGTGCCAGCTCACCGGACTTTCTCTATGGCTACACCTTC
d_gene: TRBD2; v_gene: TRBV7-2; abundance: NA; j_gene: TRBJ2-3; CDR3aa: CASSLSGGGAHTQYF; CDR3nt: TGTGCCAGCAGCTTATCAGGCGGGGGGGCACATACGCAGTATTTT
d_gene: NA; v_gene: TRBV6-5; abundance: NA; j_gene: TRBJ1-4; CDR3aa: CASSYPLGPGGEKLFF; CDR3nt: TGTGCCAGCAGTTACCCCCTGGGGCCCGGGGGTGAAAAACTGTTTTTT
d_gene: NA; v_gene: TRBV19; abundance: once; j_gene: TRBJ2-5; CDR3aa: CASSPGFGGLGTEQDF; CDR3nt: TGTGCCAGTAGCCCCGGATTCGGGGGTCTGGGAACTGAGCAGGACTTC
d_gene: TRBD1; v_gene: TRBV27; abundance: NA; j_gene: TRBJ1-6; CDR3aa: CASSFATGGRGSPLHF; CDR3nt: TGTGCCAGCAGTTTCGCCACAGGGGGCAGGGGTTCACCCCTCCACTTT
d_gene: TRBD1; v_gene: TRBV5-5; abundance: NA; j_gene: TRBJ1-1; CDR3aa: CASSPRGTEAFF; CDR3nt: TGTGCCAGCAGCCCCAGGGGGACTGAAGCTTTCTTT
d_gene: NA; v_gene: TRBV5-8; abundance: NA; j_gene: TRBJ2-7; CDR3aa: CASSSRYPTGEQYF; CDR3nt: TGTGCCAGCAGCTCACGGTACCCTACAGGGGAGCAGTACTTC
d_gene: NA; v_gene: TRBV11-2; abundance: NA; j_gene: TRBJ1-1; CDR3aa: CASSSNPSTEAFF; CDR3nt: TGTGCCAGCAGCAGCAACCCCTCCACTGAAGCTTTCTTT
d_gene: NA; v_gene: TRBV6-1; abundance: few; j_gene: TRBJ1-3; CDR3aa: CASSELYTIYF; CDR3nt: TGTGCCAGCAGTGAACTCTACACCATATATTTT
d_gene: NA; v_gene: TRBV7-2; abundance: NA; j_gene: TRBJ1-4; CDR3aa: CASSHSGPLGEKLFF; CDR3nt: TGTGCCAGCAGCCATTCTGGCCCTCTAGGTGAAAAACTGTTTTTT
d_gene: NA; v_gene: TRBV6-2/TRBV6-3; abundance: NA; j_gene: TRBJ1-6; CDR3aa: CASSPDFISPLHF; CDR3nt: TGTGCCAGCAGTCCGGACTTTATTTCACCCCTCCACTTT